The 17 T cell receptor beta chains listed next were all sequenced from one sample in a study of OX40 agonist ivuxolimab in advanced cancers. Generated by immunoSEQ multiplex PCR, the TCRdb table keeps only in-frame clones and is missing some. This table holds about 110,000 clones, 85% to 95% found once. This sample comprised CD4+ or CD8+ T cells sorted from blood, obtained in a trial of the OX40 agonist ivuxolimab. The receptor set was obtained from an adult with an advanced solid tumor such as melanoma, head and neck, liver or kidney cancer.

The J gene is TRBJ1-1, the V gene TRBV6-1, with D tentatively TRBD1 (5 bases). This CDR3 has 14 residues. The V gene's germline CDR1 is MNHNS and CDR2 SASEGT. Trimming left V 3 bases short and J 1 base short, with 9 bases between. As DNA, the CDR3 is TGTGCCAGCAGTGACGAGGGGCGGAACACTGAAGCTTTCTTT. As protein: CASSDEGRNTEAFF.

A single count supports this clone. The chain carries TRBV7-3 and TRBJ2-1; 12 bases are a match to TRBD2. Germline V CDR1 and CDR2: SGHTA, FQGTGA. The CDR3 contains 16 residues. With V trimmed by 5 bases and J by 7 bases, 9 bases remained unmatched. The DNA for the CDR3 is TGTGCCAGCAGCCGAAACCTAGCGGGAGGGCAGAATGAGCAGTTCTTC. Its protein is CASSRNLAGGQNEQFF.

This chain uses TRBV19 with TRBJ2-3; 9 bases are shared with TRBD1. This CDR3 contains 16 residues. Trimming at V came to 1 base and at J to 0 bases, leaving 2 bases not matched to a gene. Germline CDR1 reads LNHDA; CDR2 reads SQIVND (reference sequence). The DNA for the CDR3 is TGTGCCAGTAGTATAGGGACAGGGGCTAGCACAGATACGCAGTATTTT. Translated, it gives CASSIGTGASTDTQYF. The full variable domain, rest sourced from reference TRBV19 and TRBJ2-3, is DGGITQSPKYLFRKEGQNVTLSCEQNLNHDAMYWYRQDPGQGLRLIYYSQIVNDFQKGDIAEGYSVSREKKESFPLTVTSAQKNPTAFYLCASSIGTGASTDTQYFGPGTRLTVL.

The table lists this clone with a count of one. The chain links TRBV2 to TRBJ2-2; 7 bases align to TRBD2. V lost 2 bases to trimming and J lost 2 bases; unmatched junction nucleotides: 11. The CDR3 has 18 residues. From germline, CDR1 is SNHLY and CDR2 FYNNEI. CDR3 in amino acids: CASSEKKGTSVNTGELFF. CDR3 nucleotides: TGTGCCAGCAGTGAAAAGAAGGGTACTAGCGTAAACACCGGGGAGCTGTTTTTT.

This chain uses TRBV30 with TRBJ2-2; 8 bases match TRBD1. The V gene's germline CDR1 is GTSNPN and CDR2 SVGIG (reference sequence). The CDR3 extends over 13 amino acids. V lost 3 bases and J lost 5; bases outside the gene matches: 2. The CDR3 reads CAWSRQGTGELFF. Here the CDR3 DNA reads TGTGCCTGGAGCAGACAGGGGACCGGGGAGCTGTTTTTT.

The chain's CDR3 is CASSLSAGSNEQFF. In nucleotides, the CDR3 is TGCGCCAGCAGCTTGTCGGCAGGGTCAAATGAGCAGTTCTTC. This rearrangement joins TRBV5-1 to TRBJ2-1; a weak D match, TRBD1 (5 bases). V was pared by 1 base and J by 7 bases, with 12 bases between. Germline assignment: CDR1 SGHRS and CDR2 YFSETQ. CDR3 length equals 14 residues.

The J gene is TRBJ1-6, the V gene TRBV6-1, with 9 bases lining up with TRBD1. Looked up from germline, CDR1 is MNHNS and CDR2 is SASEGT. The CDR3 contains 15 residues. V lost 6 bases to trimming and J lost 14 bases; unmatched junction nucleotides: 14. The CDR3 is CASSRTGQGLRTLHF. In DNA, the CDR3 is TGTGCCAGCAGCCGAACGGGACAGGGTTTGAGAACCCTCCACTTT.

Regarding this clone: Relative to the germline gene, one junction end is altered; a read error may explain this. V gene TRBV14 combines with J gene TRBJ2-4, with unresolved D. This CDR3 has 10 amino acids. CDR1 and CDR2 from the germline V gene are SGHDN and FVKESK. The CDR3 protein is CASSPPGPFF. The CDR3 DNA reads as TGTGCCAGCAGCCCTCCTGGACCTTTCTTC.

V is TRBV5-5 and J is TRBJ2-3; 9 nucleotides align to TRBD1. V was clipped by 5 bases and J by 3 bases; unmatched bases: 7. The CDR3 is 15 amino acids. The germline V gene encodes CDR1 SGHKS and CDR2 YYEKEE (reference sequence). CDR3: CASRRQGVMTDTQYF. The CDR3 coding sequence is TGTGCCAGCAGGCGACAGGGGGTTATGACAGATACGCAGTATTTT. Supplemented by reference TRBV5-5 and TRBJ2-3, the full variable domain reads DAGVTQSPTHLIKTRGQQVTLRCSPISGHKSVSWYQQVLGQGPQFIFQYYEKEERGRGNFPDRFSARQFPNYSSELNVNALLLGDSALYLCASRRQGVMTDTQYFGPGTRLTVL.

V is TRBV30 and J is TRBJ2-6, with D possibly being TRBD1 (6 bases). CDR3 length equals 13 residues. Trimming shortened V by 7 bases and J by 1 base, and 8 bases separated the two germline ends. Germline CDR1 and CDR2: GTSNPN and SVGIG (reference sequence). The CDR3 DNA follows: TGTGCCTCAGGGGTTTCTGGGGCCAACGTCCTGACTTTC. Amino acid sequence: CASGVSGANVLTF.

V usage is TRBV5-5 and J usage is TRBJ2-3; 10 nucleotides align to TRBD2. The CDR3 contains 18 residues. Germline lookup yields CDR1 SGHKS and CDR2 YYEKEE (reference sequence). V trimming: 5 bases; J trimming: 0 bases; junction bases outside the gene matches: 12. This chain's CDR3 is CASSPNSVLAGSTDTQYF. The CDR3 DNA follows: TGTGCCAGCAGTCCCAATTCAGTACTAGCGGGGAGCACAGATACGCAGTATTTT.

This sequence joins TRBV6-1 and TRBJ2-5, with 9 bases that match TRBD1. The CDR3 is made up of 14 amino acids. Germline-derived CDR1 and CDR2 are MNHNS and SASEGT. The V gene end was trimmed by 4 bases and the J gene end by 5 bases; junction bases not matched to a gene: 5. The DNA for the CDR3 is TGTGCCAGCAGTGTACGACAGGGGGTGGAGACCCAGTACTTC. It is translated as CASSVRQGVETQYF.

The J gene is TRBJ2-2, the V gene TRBV5-1; D ambiguous. This CDR3 has 15 amino acids. Germline lookup yields CDR1 SGHRS and CDR2 YFSETQ. V gave up 3 bases and J gave up 2 bases, with 11 bases separating them. The CDR3 protein is CASSSRTPNTGELFF. The CDR3 DNA reads as TGCGCCAGCAGCTCCCGGACGCCAAACACCGGGGAGCTGTTTTTT.

V and J are TRBV11-2 and TRBJ1-1; D not resolved. CDR3 size: 14 residues. CDR1 and CDR2 from the germline V gene are SGHAT and FQNNGV. Trimming removed 6 bases at V and 5 bases at J, with 16 bases between. The CDR3 region has the DNA TGTGCCAGCAGGAATACCGGTTGGGGTACTGAAGCTTTCTTT. Translation gives CASRNTGWGTEAFF. Full variable domain (remainder filled in from reference TRBV11-2 and TRBJ1-1): EAGVAQSPRYKIIEKRQSVAFWCNPISGHATLYWYQQILGQGPKLLIQFQNNGVVDDSQLPKDRFSAERLKGVDSTLKIQPAKLEDSAVYLCASRNTGWGTEAFFGQGTRLTVV.

The chain carries TRBV10-3 and TRBJ1-4; 7 bases are shared with TRBD1. CDR3 length equals 14 residues. Germline trimming cut 6 bases from V and 8 bases from J; bases unmatched to any gene: 9. Germline-derived CDR1 and CDR2 are ENHRY and SYGVKD. The CDR3 nucleotides read TGTGCCATCAGAACAGGGGAAGGCGGCGAAAAACTGTTTTTT. This translates into CAIRTGEGGEKLFF.

This clone was seen only once. The rearrangement links TRBV11-3 to TRBJ1-6; D remains unclear. V lost 4 bases to trimming and J lost 8 bases, with 9 bases between them. The CDR3 is made up of 13 amino acids. Germline V gives CDR1 SGHNT, CDR2 YENEEA. The DNA of the CDR3 is TGTGCCAGCAGCTCGAATCTGGATTCACCCCTCCACTTT. This translates into CASSSNLDSPLHF. The whole variable domain, filled in from reference TRBV11-3 and TRBJ1-6, reads EAGVVQSPRYKIIEKKQPVAFWCNPISGHNTLYWYLQNLGQGPELLIRYENEEAVDDSQLPKDRFSAERLKGVDSTLKIQPAELGDSAVYLCASSSNLDSPLHFGNGTRLTVT.

The chain has TRBV11-3 and TRBJ2-2; D is ambiguous. The germline V and J ends were trimmed by 2 bases and 6 bases, with 7 bases remaining between them. The CDR3 contains 13 residues. The germline V gene has CDR1 SGHNT and CDR2 YENEEA. The CDR3 nucleotides are TGTGCCAGCAGCTTAAGTCAGTCCGGGGAGCTGTTTTTT. This encodes CASSLSQSGELFF. Variable domain in full (rest from reference TRBV11-3 and TRBJ2-2): EAGVVQSPRYKIIEKKQPVAFWCNPISGHNTLYWYLQNLGQGPELLIRYENEEAVDDSQLPKDRFSAERLKGVDSTLKIQPAELGDSAVYLCASSLSQSGELFFGEGSRLTVL.